This TCR beta chain was captured by sequencing in a study of regulatory dendritic cells for organ transplantation. The assay was immunoSEQ multiplex PCR, and TCRdb's table has in-frame clones only and misses some. The repertoire holds 12,000 or so clones, with around two thirds as singletons. Between the trimmed V and J ends, which lost 0 bases and 8 bases, there was a span of 11 bases. Germline CDR1 SGDLS, CDR2 YYNGEE. The CDR3 sequence is 13 residues long. Study-level findings and limits: Regulatory dendritic cells appeared to expand memory CD8+ clones less than mature ones.

For this clone: Its antigen is unidentified.

CFSE-labeled sorted T cells met regulatory or mature dendritic cells for about five days. The origin of this receptor is a human donor in good health. The sequencing sample was made of naive CD4+ T cells from blood cultured with regulatory dendritic cells. Regarding subset: CD45RA+ naive T cells. This chain uses TRBV9 with TRBJ1-2; D gene uncertain. The CDR3 bases are TGTGCCAGCAGCGTAGCTACGAGCGGGGGCTACACCTTC. Protein sequence: CASSVATSGGYTF.